A selection of T cell receptor beta chains follows, all from one sample in a study of blood T cell repertoires in COVID-19. Only in-frame clones appear in the TCRdb table, and some are missing; sequencing was by immunoSEQ multiplex PCR. The table lists about 220,000 clones, approximately 81% of them singletons. Material: peripheral blood. The receptors were gathered from a man aged 50-59 years who had recovered from COVID-19. Both conserved end residues are part of each CDR3.

v_call cdr3_length cdr3_aa
TRBV19 13 CASSTTGVAEAFF
TRBV6-5 12 CASLAGPSKQYF
TRBV6-5 16 CASSYRRQSSYNEQFF
TRBV2 14 CASSERGERTEAFF
TRBV28 16 CASSFHPGQSNQPQHF
TRBV5-4 16 CASSPGRGLVTDTQYF
TRBV28 15 CASSPGTSGSNEQFF
TRBV3-1/TRBV3-2 16 CASSQAGQGLYNEQFF
TRBV7-2 15 CASSLDSSLNQPQHF
TRBV19 14 CASSSTMGANEAFF
TRBV4-2 17 CASSQELIGFSSYEQYF
TRBV28 17 CASSSTFSGRAYNEQFF
TRBV2 14 CASSPWTGNSPLHF
TRBV10-3 15 CAISGGQGGISGYTF
TRBV24-1 17 CATSDSGRAGSTDTQYF
TRBV28 12 CASSGTVYEQYF
TRBV2 14 CASSGGPSSQPQHF
TRBV27 17 CASSSSRGFNSGNTIYF
TRBV12-5 12 CASSTELGTQYF
TRBV7-9 15 CASSVGPYLGGEQFF
TRBV4-2 14 CASSADRGDEKLFF
TRBV21-1 18 CASSKEWDRGSSGNTIYF
TRBV30 16 CAWSGQDSHSNQPQHF
TRBV6-2/TRBV6-3 17 CASSSVLGGRGTPEQYF
TRBV6-2/TRBV6-3 18 CASSYTAGTSGRTDTQYF
TRBV11-2 16 CASSRWGGSLSTEAFF
TRBV24-1 14 CATSPTGSTDTQYF
TRBV9 16 CASSPAEGAFNYGYTF
TRBV11-2 13 CASSLRQGEKLFF
TRBV5-1 15 CASSPAGTGNNEQFF
TRBV18 16 CASSPRSGGPTDTQYF
TRBV28 20 CASPSPISRQGGGMNTEAFF
TRBV30 17 CAWSDRGEGTPYNEQFF
TRBV28 12 CASRPQGMEQFF
TRBV3-1/TRBV3-2 19 CASSLRTSGYSSSTDTQYF
TRBV9 19 CASSPRGGTSGSPYNEQFF
TRBV10-2 12 CASTFGGNEQFF
TRBV11-2 18 CASSLDAVGHAPPGELFF
TRBV2 16 CASGWRTGLSTGELFF
TRBV9 13 CASSVNDRTEAFF
TRBV28 16 CASSPQTGVGFYGYTF
TRBV6-1 14 CASSETDTNQPQHF
TRBV28 15 CASSLVDRAADTQYF
TRBV18 15 CASSPTGTSEETQYF
TRBV23-1 19 CASSARTSGRGRFTDTQYF
TRBV6-5 13 CASGRESYNEQFF
TRBV9 11 CASSERTSLFF
TRBV6-6 14 CASRTASRGETQYF
TRBV24-1 15 CATSDKRQARGELFF
TRBV7-9 17 CASSLVGASGGLRTQYF
TRBV5-1 15 CASSTGQGDNSPLHF
TRBV28 14 CASSLGRVLREQYF
TRBV7-9 17 CASSPVGGSRQTDTQYF
TRBV29-1 13 CSEEGSVRDGYTF
TRBV6-1 15 CASSERTGNGYGYTF
TRBV5-1 16 CASAVLPGFYQETQYF